This TCR beta chain stems from a study of T cells after yellow fever vaccination. About the research overall: Libraries from low-cell-number fractions were prepared with the SMART-Seq v4 Ultra Low Input RNA kit.

This clonotype occurred many times. 5'RACE template switching generated TCR cDNA, adding a universal primer site and UMIs. TCRdb re-analysed the 5' RACE reads in MiXCR, keeping a single row per CDR3 protein. The sample has under 300,000 distinct CDR3 sequences; less than 9% are singletons. The sample consisted of CD4+ T cells sorted from PBMCs, taken 15 days after the yellow fever booster vaccination. The receptor comes from a man aged 25-45 years who received the YFV17D yellow fever vaccine.

CDR3 protein: CASSLYGKTSGGTDTQYF. The CDR3 DNA sequence: TGTGCCAGCAGCTTGTATGGCAAGACTAGCGGAGGCACAGATACGCAGTATTTT. The V gene is TRBV5-6, the J gene TRBJ2-3; 9 bases are a match to TRBD2. This CDR3 contains 18 residues. V lost 1 base and J lost 1; bases outside the gene matches: 10. The germline CDR1 and CDR2 sequences are SGHDT and YYEEEE.